This TCR beta chain was sequenced for a study of blood T cell repertoires in COVID-19. Participant reports of clinical history set cohort assignment. Cohort 3 donors were reported recovered after two negative PCRs, clearance, or symptom resolution. The CDR3 is made up of 19 amino acids. Looked up from germline, CDR1 is LGHDT and CDR2 is YNNKEL (reference sequence). Trimming cost V 4 bases and J 0 bases; bases outside gene matches: 9. This table comes from immunoSEQ multiplex PCR, and its TCRdb copy is limited to in-frame clones, with some not included. The top ten hold 1.3% of the sample, which has about 380,000 clones, around 87% seen once.

The TCR comes from a man aged 25-45 years who had recovered from COVID-19. The genes are TRBV3-1 (or the pseudogene TRBV3-2) and TRBJ2-1, with 13 bases that match TRBD2. The sample taken for sequencing was PBMCs or T cells enriched from blood (not recorded which). CDR3 coding DNA: TGTGCCAGCAGCCGCGCCTCCGGGACTAGCGGGGTCTCCTACAATGAGCAGTTCTTC. Translated, it gives CASSRASGTSGVSYNEQFF.